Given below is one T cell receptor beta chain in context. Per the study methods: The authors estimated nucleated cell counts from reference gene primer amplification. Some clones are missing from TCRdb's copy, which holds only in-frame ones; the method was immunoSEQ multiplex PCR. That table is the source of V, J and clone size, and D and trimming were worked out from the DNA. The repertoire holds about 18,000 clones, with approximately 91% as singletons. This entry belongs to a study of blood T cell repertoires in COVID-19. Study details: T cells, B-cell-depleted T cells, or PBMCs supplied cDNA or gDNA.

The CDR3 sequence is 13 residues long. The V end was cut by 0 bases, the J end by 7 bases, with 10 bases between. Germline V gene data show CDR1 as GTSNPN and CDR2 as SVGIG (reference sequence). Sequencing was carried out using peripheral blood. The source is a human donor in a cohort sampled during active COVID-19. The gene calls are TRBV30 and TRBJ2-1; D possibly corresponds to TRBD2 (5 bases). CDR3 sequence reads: CAWSVLEGNEQFF. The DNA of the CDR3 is TGTGCCTGGAGTGTACTAGAAGGAAATGAGCAGTTCTTC.